This entry features one T cell receptor (beta chain) sequence. The sample is drawn from a study of blood T cell repertoires in COVID-19. J was trimmed by 3 bases and V by 9 bases; bases with no gene match: 2. The CDR3 has 13 amino acids. CDR1 and CDR2 from the germline V gene are KGHDR and SFDVKD. Some clones are missing from TCRdb's copy, which holds only in-frame ones; the method was immunoSEQ multiplex PCR. The sample comprises around 29,000 clones, approximately 85% of which are singletons, and 17% rests with the top ten. The source is a woman aged 60-75 years with active COVID-19. This rearrangement joins TRBV24-1 to TRBJ2-5; TRBD2 matches 11 bases. The specimen was peripheral blood. The CDR3, as DNA: TGTGCCACCGGGGGACTAGCGGAAGAGACCCAGTACTTC. Amino acid sequence: CATGGLAEETQYF.